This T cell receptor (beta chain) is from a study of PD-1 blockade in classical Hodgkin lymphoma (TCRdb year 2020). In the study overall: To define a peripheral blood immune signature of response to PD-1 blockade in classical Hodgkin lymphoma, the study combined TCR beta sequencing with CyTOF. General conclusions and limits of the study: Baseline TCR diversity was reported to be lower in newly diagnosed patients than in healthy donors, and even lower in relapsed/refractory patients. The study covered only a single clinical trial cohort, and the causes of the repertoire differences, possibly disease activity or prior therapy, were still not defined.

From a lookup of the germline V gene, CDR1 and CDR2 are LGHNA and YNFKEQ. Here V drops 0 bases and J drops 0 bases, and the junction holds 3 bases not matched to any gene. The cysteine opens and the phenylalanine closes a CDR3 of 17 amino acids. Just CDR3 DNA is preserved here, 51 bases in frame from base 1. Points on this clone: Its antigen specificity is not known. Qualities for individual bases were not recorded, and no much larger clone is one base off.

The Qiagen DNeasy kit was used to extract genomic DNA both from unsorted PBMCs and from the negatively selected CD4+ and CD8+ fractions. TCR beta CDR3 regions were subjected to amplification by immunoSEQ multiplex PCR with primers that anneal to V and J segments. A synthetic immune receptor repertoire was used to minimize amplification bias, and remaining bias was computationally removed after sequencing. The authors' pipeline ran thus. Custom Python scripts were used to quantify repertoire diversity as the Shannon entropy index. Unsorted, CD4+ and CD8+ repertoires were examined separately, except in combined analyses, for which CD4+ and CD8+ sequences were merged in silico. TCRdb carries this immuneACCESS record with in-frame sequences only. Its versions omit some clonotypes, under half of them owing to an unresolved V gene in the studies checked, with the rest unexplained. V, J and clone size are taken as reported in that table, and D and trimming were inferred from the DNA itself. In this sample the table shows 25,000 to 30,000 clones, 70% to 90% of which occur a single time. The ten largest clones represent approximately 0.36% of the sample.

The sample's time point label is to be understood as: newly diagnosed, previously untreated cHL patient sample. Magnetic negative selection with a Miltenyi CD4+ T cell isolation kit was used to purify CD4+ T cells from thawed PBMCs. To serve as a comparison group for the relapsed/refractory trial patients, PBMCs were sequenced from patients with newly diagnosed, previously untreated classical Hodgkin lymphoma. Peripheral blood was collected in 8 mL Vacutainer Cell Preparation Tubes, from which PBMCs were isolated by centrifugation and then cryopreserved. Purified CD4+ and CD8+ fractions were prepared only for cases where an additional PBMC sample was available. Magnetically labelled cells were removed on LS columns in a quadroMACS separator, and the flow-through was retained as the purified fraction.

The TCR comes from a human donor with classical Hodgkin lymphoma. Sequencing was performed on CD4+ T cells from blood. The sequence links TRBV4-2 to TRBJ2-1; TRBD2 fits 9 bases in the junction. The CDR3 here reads CASSQDRTSVSYNEQFF. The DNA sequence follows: TGTGCCAGCAGCCAAGATAGGACTAGCGTCTCCTACAATGAGCAGTTCTTC.